Listed below are T cell receptor beta chains from one sample, sequenced in a study of T cell changes during pregnancy in multiple sclerosis. Some clones are missing from TCRdb's copy, which holds only in-frame ones; the method was immunoSEQ multiplex PCR. The data hold more than 95,000 clones, with about 90% observed a single time. The sample in question was peripheral blood, obtained after pregnancy. These receptors all come from a female donor with multiple sclerosis, enrolled in a pregnancy study. Both conserved end residues are trimmed from each CDR3.

j_call v_call cdr3_aa
TRBJ2-7 TRBV7-2 ASSPQGARISEQY
TRBJ2-7 TRBV5-4 ASSSGQGRHEQY
TRBJ2-7 TRBV6-4 ASAADTGYEQY
TRBJ2-3 TRBV19 ASARGGVTDTQY
TRBJ1-2 TRBV29-1 SVEHTNYGYT
TRBJ1-1 TRBV5-5 ASTPPGQGARASNTEAF
TRBJ1-1 TRBV19 ASSMDGDTEAF
TRBJ1-2 TRBV2 ASSSSDRGDYGYT
TRBJ2-7 TRBV6-6 ASSYSGQGGSYEQY
TRBJ1-3 TRBV19 ASSPDTRLSTGNTIY
TRBJ1-6 TRBV6-5 ASTKGQGGSPLH
TRBJ1-4 TRBV18 ASSPREGAGSEKLF
TRBJ1-4 TRBV6-6 ASSNRGGGANEKLF
TRBJ1-2 TRBV2 ASRVEGPNYGYT
TRBJ1-1 TRBV25-1 ASSEGQGNTEAF
TRBJ2-7 TRBV6-1 ASSDPWAGTGSYEQY
TRBJ2-7 TRBV10-2 ASKTSASSYEQY
TRBJ2-7 TRBV7-8 ASSLQREYSYEQY
TRBJ1-2 TRBV7-5 VRSSLGTGGDYGYT
TRBJ1-6 TRBV19 ASTYRGARRPLH
TRBJ2-6 TRBV7-1 ASSPGRGQSRANVLT
TRBJ2-1 TRBV5-1 ASSSGGGSYNEQF
TRBJ1-2 TRBV6-6 ASSDTTGQVYGYT
TRBJ2-7 TRBV5-8 ASSFGTSYEQY
TRBJ2-1 TRBV9 ASSYSPIAGVYNEQF
TRBJ1-2 TRBV6-4 ASSTYRDYGYT
TRBJ2-7 TRBV7-2 ASSLGRGGPYEQY
TRBJ2-5 TRBV4-2 ASRPGGGETQY
TRBJ2-7 TRBV7-9 ASSRYRGQIPYEQY
TRBJ2-7 TRBV6-1 ASTRTGSSYEQY
TRBJ2-7 TRBV7-6 ASSPRDFLYEQY
TRBJ2-5 TRBV11-3 ASSLRGGADQETQY
TRBJ1-2 TRBV27 ASSLSWTGNYGYT
TRBJ2-1 TRBV4-1 ASSQEGPGPWRYNEQF
TRBJ1-1 TRBV7-3 ASSRGQNTEAF
TRBJ1-1 TRBV4-1 ASSPHAGGGTEAF
TRBJ1-6 TRBV27 ASSLRGGFALNSPLH